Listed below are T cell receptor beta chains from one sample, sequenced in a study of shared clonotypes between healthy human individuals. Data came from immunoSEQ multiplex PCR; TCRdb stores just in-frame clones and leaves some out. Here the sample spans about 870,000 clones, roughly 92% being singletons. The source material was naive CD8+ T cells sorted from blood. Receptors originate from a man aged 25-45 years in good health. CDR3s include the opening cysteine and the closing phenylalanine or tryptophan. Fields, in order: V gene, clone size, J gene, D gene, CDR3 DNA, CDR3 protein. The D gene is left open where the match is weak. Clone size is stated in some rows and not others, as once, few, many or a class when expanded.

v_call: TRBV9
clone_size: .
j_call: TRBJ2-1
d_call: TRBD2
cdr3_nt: TGTGCCAGCAGCGTGTCGGGACTAGCGGACTACAATGAGCAGTTCTTC
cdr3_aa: CASSVSGLADYNEQFF

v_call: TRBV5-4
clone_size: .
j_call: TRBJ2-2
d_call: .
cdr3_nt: TGTGCCAGCAGCTTGTTCGGCTCCGGGGAGCTGTTTTTT
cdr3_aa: CASSLFGSGELFF

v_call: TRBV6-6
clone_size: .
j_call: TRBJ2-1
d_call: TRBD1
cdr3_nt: TGTGCCAGCAGGGGACAGGGTTTAAGCAATGAGCAGTTCTTC
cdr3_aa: CASRGQGLSNEQFF

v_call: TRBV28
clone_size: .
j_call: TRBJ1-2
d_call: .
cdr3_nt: TGTGCCAGCGGAAGTAGGGGGTTCGCCCTCTACACCTTC
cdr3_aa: CASGSRGFALYTF

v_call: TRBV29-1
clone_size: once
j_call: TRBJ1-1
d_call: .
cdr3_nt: TGCAGCGTGGCACGGGACACTGAAGCTTTCTTT
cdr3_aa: CSVARDTEAFF

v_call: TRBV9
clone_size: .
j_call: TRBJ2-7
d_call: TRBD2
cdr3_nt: TGTGCCAGCAGCTCTTGGACTAGCGGGGACGAGCAGTACTTC
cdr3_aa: CASSSWTSGDEQYF

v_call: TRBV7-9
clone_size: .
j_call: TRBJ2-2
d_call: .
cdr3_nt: TGTGCCAGCAGCTCCCCCCTGGGCGCCCGGGAATACAACACCGGGGAGCTGTTTTTT
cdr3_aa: CASSSPLGAREYNTGELFF

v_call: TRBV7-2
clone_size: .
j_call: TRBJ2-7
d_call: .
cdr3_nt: TGTGCCAGCAGCTTAAATCCAGTAGTTCCCTCGAACTTC
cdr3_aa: CASSLNPVVPSNF

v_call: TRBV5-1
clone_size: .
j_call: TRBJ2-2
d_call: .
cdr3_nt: TGCGCCAGCAGCTTGAAGTTCGACAGCACCGGGGAGCTGTTTTTT
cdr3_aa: CASSLKFDSTGELFF

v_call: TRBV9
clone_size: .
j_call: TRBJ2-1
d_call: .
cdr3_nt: TGTGCCAGCAGCGTAGCGGAGGGTGATGCATACAATGAGCAGTTCTTC
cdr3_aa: CASSVAEGDAYNEQFF

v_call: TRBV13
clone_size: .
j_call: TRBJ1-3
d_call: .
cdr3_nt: TGTGCCAGCAGCTTATCCCAGGGAACGGGAAACACCATATATTTT
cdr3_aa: CASSLSQGTGNTIYF

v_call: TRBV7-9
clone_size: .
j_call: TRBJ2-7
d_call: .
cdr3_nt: TGTGCCAGCAGCCAGGCGGATCAGCAGTACTTC
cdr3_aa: CASSQADQQYF